This T cell receptor (beta chain) appears in the sequencing data of a study of beta chain features in type 1 diabetes. Overall study: Across every sample, 85 million to 120 million sorted cells were examined in total. Points from the study as a whole: Fewer insertions but more deletions were seen at VDJ junctions in type 1 diabetes patients. Among patients with Type 1 diabetes, TCRB CDR3s were moderately but significantly shorter in every one of the four CD4+ subsets.

The CDR3 consists of 14 residues. V shed 5 bases and J 7 bases; nucleotides not matched to a gene: 9. The V gene's germline CDR1 is MDHEN and CDR2 SYDVKM. Expressed TCRB transcripts were sequenced because the isolated RNA had all been reverse transcribed beforehand. Measured with immunoSEQ multiplex PCR; TCRdb has only the in-frame clones, and not every one. The sample shows under 150,000 clones, less than 8.5% of them seen only once. In all sorted populations, purity surpassed 98%. This clone was observed a few times. Its antigen remains unidentified. The sample comprised central memory CD4+ T cells from blood. This sequence joins TRBV28 and TRBJ1-2, with TRBD1 matching over 8 bases. This clonotype was obtained from a woman younger than 45 in good health. Here the CDR3 reads CASSRLSDRGGYTF. CDR3 nucleotides: TGTGCCAGCAGTCGATTGTCCGACAGGGGTGGCTACACCTTC.